The 7 T cell receptor beta chains given below trace back to one sample, sequenced in a study of T cell changes during pregnancy in multiple sclerosis. Sequenced by immunoSEQ multiplex PCR; TCRdb stores in-frame clones only, minus some. This table holds more than 14,000 clones, around 85% found once. The sample here was CD8+ T cells from peripheral blood mononuclear cells, taken in the first trimester of pregnancy. These receptors were collected from a female donor with multiple sclerosis, enrolled in a pregnancy study.

V usage is TRBV7-8 and J usage is TRBJ1-1; a weak D match, TRBD1 (6 bases). The V gene lost 5 bases and the J gene lost 3 bases, with 25 bases spanning the gap. The CDR3 has 18 amino acids. Germline V lookup: CDR1 SGHVS, CDR2 FQNEAQ. This CDR3 is CASSPPGVRDNWDTEAFF. The CDR3 DNA follows: TGTGCCAGCAGCCCACCTGGCGTCCGGGACAACTGGGACACTGAAGCTTTCTTT. The full variable domain, completed using reference TRBV7-8 and TRBJ1-1, is GAGVSQSPRYKVAKRGQDVALRCDPISGHVSLFWYQQALGQGPEFLTYFQNEAQLDKSGLPSDRFFAERPEGSVSTLKIQRTQQEDSAVYLCASSPPGVRDNWDTEAFFGQGTRLTVV.

The chain carries TRBV28 and TRBJ1-1, with TRBD1 identical over 11 bases. Germline-derived CDR1 and CDR2 are MDHEN and SYDVKM. Unmatched junction bases numbered 13, after V lost 5 bases and J lost 11 bases. CDR3 length: 15 residues. For the CDR3, the DNA is TGTGCCAGCAGTCTCTCCGGGACAGGGGGAATGTGGGCTTTCTTT. Protein: CASSLSGTGGMWAFF.

This sequence joins TRBV27 and TRBJ2-7; D is perhaps TRBD2 (5 bases). Trimming removed 3 bases from V and 3 bases from J, with 12 bases in between. The CDR3 runs 14 residues. Germline CDR1 MNHEY, CDR2 SMNVEV (reference sequence). The CDR3 sequence: CASSLALGRYEQYF. CDR3 nucleotides: TGTGCCAGCAGTTTGGCACTAGGGCGCTACGAGCAGTACTTC.

This clone has only one observation. The chain employs TRBV10-3 and TRBJ2-5; possibly TRBD1 for D (6 bases). Trimming took off 3 bases at V and 2 bases at J, with 13 bases between the two ends. Germline V gene sequence: CDR1 ENHRY, CDR2 SYGVKD. This CDR3 has 15 residues. The CDR3 bases are TGTGCCATCAGTGACAGGGGTGGGCAACAAGAGACCCAGTACTTC. This codes for CAISDRGGQQETQYF.

A few counts support this clone. V usage is TRBV9 and J usage is TRBJ1-2, with TRBD1 matching 11 bases. V trimming: 4 bases; J trimming: 6 bases; junction bases outside the gene matches: 11. Germline V CDR1 and CDR2: SGDLS, YYNGEE. This CDR3 region has 16 residues. The CDR3 DNA reads TGTGCCAGCAGCAAGCGACGGACAGGGGGCGAGGATGGCTACACCTTC. It codes for CASSKRRTGGEDGYTF.

This clone has a handful of counts. The chain uses TRBV9 and TRBJ2-5, with 9 bases fitting TRBD1. CDR3 length equals 16 residues. The trim removed 4 bases at V and 2 bases at J, leaving 9 bases unmatched. Germline-derived CDR1 and CDR2 are SGDLS and YYNGEE. The CDR3 region has the DNA TGTGCCAGCAGCCACCCTCCCGGGACAGGGCAAGAGACCCAGTACTTC. This translates into CASSHPPGTGQETQYF.

J is TRBJ2-7 and V is TRBV28; no reliable D call. The V end lost 3 bases, the J end lost 7 bases, and 13 bases lay between the germline ends. CDR1 is MDHEN and CDR2 is SYDVKM in the germline V gene. The CDR3 is 13 residues long. CDR3 DNA: TGTGCCAGCAGTTTTGTGGAGTCTTGGGAGCAGTACTTC. Its translation: CASSFVESWEQYF.